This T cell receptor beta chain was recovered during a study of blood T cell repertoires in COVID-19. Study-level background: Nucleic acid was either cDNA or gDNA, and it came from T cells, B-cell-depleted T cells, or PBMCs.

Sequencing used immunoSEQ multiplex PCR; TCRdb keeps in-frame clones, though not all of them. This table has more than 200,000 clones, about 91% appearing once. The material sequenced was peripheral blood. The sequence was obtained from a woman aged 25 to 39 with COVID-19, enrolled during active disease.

DNA of the CDR3: TGTGCCAGCAGTCAAGACACAGGGGGCAACGAGCAGTTCTTC. Translation gives CASSQDTGGNEQFF. The V gene is TRBV27, the J gene TRBJ2-1; TRBD1 agrees at 9 bases. Germline assignment: CDR1 MNHEY and CDR2 SMNVEV (reference sequence). This CDR3 spans 14 amino acids. The trim removed 5 bases at V and 10 bases at J, leaving 9 bases unmatched.